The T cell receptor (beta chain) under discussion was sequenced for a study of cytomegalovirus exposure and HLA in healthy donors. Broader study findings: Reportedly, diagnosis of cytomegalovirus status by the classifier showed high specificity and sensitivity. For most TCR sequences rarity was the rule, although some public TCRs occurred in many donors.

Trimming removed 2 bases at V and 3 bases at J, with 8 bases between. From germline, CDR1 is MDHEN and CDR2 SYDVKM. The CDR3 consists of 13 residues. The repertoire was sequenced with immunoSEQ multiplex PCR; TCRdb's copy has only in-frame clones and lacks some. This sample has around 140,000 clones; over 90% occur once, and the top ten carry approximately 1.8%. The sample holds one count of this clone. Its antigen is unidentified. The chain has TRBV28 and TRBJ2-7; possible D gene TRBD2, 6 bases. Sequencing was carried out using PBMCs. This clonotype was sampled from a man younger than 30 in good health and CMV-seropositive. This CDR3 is CASSLGGFYEQYF. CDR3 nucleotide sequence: TGTGCCAGCAGTTTAGGGGGGTTCTACGAGCAGTACTTC. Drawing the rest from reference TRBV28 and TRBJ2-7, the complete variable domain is DVKVTQSSRYLVKRTGEKVFLECVQDMDHENMFWYRQDPGLGLRLIYFSYDVKMKEKGDIPEGYSVSREKKERFSLILESASTNQTSMYLCASSLGGFYEQYFGPGTRLTVT.